The sequence of this T cell receptor (beta chain) was determined in a study of CD8 T cells in Susac syndrome. Whole-study results and caveats: Peak Susac CD8+ clonal expansion was seen in TEMRA cells and active patients.

CDR1 is SQVTM, CDR2 ANQGSEA, per germline. V gave up 3 bases and J gave up 7 bases, with 9 bases separating them. This CDR3 is built from 12 residues. Reverse transcription of roughly 0.5 to 1 ug RNA used random hexamers. MiXCR, run by TCRdb on the immunoSEQ multiplex PCR reads, gives a single entry per CDR3 protein. This table holds around 200,000 distinct CDR3 sequences, 85% to 95% found once. Recently defined diagnostic criteria for definite or probable disease were fulfilled by Susac syndrome patients. Worth noting for this clonotype: The antigen is not known.

This TCR derives from a human donor with Susac syndrome. J is TRBJ1-4 and V is TRBV29-1; D remains unclear. The sequencing sample was made of CD8+ T cells from PBMCs. Written as DNA, the CDR3 is TGCAGCGTTGAGGGATCGGGTGAAAAACTGTTTTTT. It encodes CSVEGSGEKLFF.